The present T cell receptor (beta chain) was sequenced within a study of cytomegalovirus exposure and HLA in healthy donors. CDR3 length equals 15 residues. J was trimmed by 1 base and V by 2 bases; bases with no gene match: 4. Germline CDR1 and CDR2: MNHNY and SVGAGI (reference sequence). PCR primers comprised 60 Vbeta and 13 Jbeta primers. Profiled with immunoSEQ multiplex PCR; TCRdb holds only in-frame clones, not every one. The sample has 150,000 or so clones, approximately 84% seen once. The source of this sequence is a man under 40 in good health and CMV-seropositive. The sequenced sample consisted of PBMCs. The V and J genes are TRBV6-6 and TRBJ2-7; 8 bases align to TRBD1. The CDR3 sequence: CASSYLGTGSYEQYF. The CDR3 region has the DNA TGTGCCAGCAGTTACCTCGGGACAGGTTCCTACGAGCAGTACTTC.